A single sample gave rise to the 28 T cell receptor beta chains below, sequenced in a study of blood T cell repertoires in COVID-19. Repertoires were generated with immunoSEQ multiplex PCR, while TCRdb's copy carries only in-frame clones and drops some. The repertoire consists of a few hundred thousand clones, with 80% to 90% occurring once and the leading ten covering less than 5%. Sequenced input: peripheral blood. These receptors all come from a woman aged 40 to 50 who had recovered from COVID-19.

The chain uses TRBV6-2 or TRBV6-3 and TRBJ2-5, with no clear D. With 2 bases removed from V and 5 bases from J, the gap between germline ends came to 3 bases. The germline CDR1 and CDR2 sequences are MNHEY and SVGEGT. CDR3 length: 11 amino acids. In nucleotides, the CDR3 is TGTGCCAGCAGTTACCTTGAGACCCAGTACTTC. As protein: CASSYLETQYF.

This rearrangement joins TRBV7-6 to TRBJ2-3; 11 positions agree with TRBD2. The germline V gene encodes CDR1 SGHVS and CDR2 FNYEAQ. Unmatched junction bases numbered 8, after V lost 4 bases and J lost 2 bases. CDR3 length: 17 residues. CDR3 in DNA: TGTGCCAGCAGCTCCAATCCGGGACTAGCGGACACAGATACGCAGTATTTT. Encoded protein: CASSSNPGLADTDTQYF. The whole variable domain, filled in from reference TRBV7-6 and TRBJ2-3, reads GAGVSQSPRYKVTKRGQDVALRCDPISGHVSLYWYRQALGQGPEFLTYFNYEAQQDKSGLPNDRFSAERPEGSISTLTIQRTEQRDSAMYRCASSSNPGLADTDTQYFGPGTRLTVL.

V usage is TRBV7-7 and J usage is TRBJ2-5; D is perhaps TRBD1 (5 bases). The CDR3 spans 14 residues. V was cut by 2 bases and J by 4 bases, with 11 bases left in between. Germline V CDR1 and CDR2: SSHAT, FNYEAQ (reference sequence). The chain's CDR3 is CASSLRTGGETQYF. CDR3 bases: TGTGCCAGCAGCTTAAGAACAGGCGGAGAGACCCAGTACTTC.

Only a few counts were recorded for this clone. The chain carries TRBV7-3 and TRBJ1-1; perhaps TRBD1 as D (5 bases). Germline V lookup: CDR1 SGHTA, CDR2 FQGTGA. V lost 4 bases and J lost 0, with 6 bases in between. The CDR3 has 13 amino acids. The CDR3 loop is CASSSGLNTEAFF. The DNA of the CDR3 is TGTGCCAGCAGCTCAGGGTTGAACACTGAAGCTTTCTTT.

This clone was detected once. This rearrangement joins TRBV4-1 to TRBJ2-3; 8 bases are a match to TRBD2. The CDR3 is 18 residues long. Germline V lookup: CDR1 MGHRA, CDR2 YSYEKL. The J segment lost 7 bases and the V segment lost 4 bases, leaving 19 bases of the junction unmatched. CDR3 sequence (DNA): TGCGCCAGCAGCCCTCTTGCCCCCCGGGGGGGAGGCGTGAATACGCAGTATTTT. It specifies CASSPLAPRGGGVNTQYF.

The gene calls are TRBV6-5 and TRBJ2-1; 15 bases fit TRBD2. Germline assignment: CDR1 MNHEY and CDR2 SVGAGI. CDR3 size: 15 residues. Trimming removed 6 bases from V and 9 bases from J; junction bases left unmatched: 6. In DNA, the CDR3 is TGTGCCAGCAGCCGGACTAGCGGGGGGGCCGGTGAGCAGTTCTTC. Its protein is CASSRTSGGAGEQFF.

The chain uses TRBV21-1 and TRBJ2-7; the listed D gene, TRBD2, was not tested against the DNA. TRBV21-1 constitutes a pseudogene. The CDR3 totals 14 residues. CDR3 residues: CASSKEAGGGEQYV. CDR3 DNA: TGTGCCAGCAGCAAAGAAGCGGGAGGAGGGGAGCAGTACGTC.

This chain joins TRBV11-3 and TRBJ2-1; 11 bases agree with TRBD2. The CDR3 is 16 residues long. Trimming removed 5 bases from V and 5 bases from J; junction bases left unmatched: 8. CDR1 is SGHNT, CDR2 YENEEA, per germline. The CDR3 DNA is TGTGCCAGCAGCCTTAGACTAGCGGGATTCGACAATGAGCAGTTCTTC. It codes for CASSLRLAGFDNEQFF.

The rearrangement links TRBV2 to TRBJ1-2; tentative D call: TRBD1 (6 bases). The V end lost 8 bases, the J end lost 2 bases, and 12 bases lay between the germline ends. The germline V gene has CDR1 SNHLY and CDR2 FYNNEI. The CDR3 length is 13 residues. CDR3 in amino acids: CASGGGGNYGYTF. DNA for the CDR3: TGTGCCAGCGGGGGTGGGGGCAACTATGGCTACACCTTC.

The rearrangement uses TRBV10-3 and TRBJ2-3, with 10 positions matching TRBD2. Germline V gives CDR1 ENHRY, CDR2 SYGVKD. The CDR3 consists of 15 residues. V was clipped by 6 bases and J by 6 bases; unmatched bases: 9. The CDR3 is CAISYLAGVQDTQYF. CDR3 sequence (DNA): TGTGCCATCAGCTATCTAGCGGGAGTCCAGGATACGCAGTATTTT.

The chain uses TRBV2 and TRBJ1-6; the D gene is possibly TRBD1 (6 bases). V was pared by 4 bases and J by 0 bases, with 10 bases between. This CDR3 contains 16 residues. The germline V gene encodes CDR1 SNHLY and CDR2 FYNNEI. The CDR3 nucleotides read TGTGCCAGCAGTGGGACAGAGAGCTCCTATAATTCACCCCTCCACTTT. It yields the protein CASSGTESSYNSPLHF. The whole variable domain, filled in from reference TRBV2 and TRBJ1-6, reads EPEVTQTPSHQVTQMGQEVILRCVPISNHLYFYWYRQILGQKVEFLVSFYNNEISEKSEIFDDQFSVERPDGSNFTLKIRSTKLEDSAMYFCASSGTESSYNSPLHFGNGTRLTVT.

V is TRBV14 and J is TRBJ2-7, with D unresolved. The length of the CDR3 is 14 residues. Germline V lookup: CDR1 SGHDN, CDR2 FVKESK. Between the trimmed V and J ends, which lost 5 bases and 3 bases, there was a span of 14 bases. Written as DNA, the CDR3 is TGTGCCAGCAGCTACCCTAGTAACCTCTACGAGCAGTACGTC. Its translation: CASSYPSNLYEQYV.

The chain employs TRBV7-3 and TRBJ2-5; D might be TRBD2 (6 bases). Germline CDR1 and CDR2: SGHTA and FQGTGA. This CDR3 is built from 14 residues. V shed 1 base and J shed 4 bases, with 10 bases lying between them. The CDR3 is CASSLSGGRETQYF. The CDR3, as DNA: TGTGCCAGCAGCTTAAGTGGAGGGAGAGAGACCCAGTACTTC.

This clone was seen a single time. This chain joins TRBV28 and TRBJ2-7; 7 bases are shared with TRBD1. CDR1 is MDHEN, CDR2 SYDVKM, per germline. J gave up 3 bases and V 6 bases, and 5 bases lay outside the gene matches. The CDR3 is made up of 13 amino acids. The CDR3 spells CASSWDSNYEQYF. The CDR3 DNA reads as TGTGCCAGCAGCTGGGACAGCAACTACGAGCAGTACTTC.

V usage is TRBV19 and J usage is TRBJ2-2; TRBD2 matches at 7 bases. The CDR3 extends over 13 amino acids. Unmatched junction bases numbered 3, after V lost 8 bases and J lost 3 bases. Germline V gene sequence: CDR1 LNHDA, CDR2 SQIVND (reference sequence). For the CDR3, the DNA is TGTGCCAGTTACAGCGGGGACACCGGGGAGCTGTTTTTT. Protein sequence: CASYSGDTGELFF.

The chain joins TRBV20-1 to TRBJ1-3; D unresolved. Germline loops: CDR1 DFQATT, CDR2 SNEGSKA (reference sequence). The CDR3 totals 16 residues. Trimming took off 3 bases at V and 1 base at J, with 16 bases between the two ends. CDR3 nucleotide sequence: TGCAGTGCTAGTGGGTCGGCAGGATTTTCTGGAAACACCATATATTTT. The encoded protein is CSASGSAGFSGNTIYF.

CDR3 sequence reads: CASSYPLRGGYTF. The CDR3 DNA sequence: TGTGCCAGCAGTTACCCCCTCCGGGGTGGCTACACCTTC. This chain connects TRBV6-6 to TRBJ1-2; D call uncertain. CDR1 and CDR2 from the germline V gene are MNHNY and SVGAGI (reference sequence). The CDR3 covers 13 residues. V gave up 2 bases and J gave up 7 bases, with 11 bases separating them.

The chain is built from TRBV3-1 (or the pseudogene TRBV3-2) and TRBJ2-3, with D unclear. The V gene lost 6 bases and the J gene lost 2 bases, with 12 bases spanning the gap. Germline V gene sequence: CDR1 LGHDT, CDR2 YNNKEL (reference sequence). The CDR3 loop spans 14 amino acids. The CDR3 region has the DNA TGTGCCAGCAGTCTGAGACTTTCCACAGATACGCAGTATTTT. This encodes CASSLRLSTDTQYF.

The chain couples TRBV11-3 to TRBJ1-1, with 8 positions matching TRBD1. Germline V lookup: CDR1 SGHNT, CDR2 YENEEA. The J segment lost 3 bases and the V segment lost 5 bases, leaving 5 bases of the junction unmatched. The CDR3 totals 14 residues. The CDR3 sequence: CASSGQGRDTEAFF. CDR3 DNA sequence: TGTGCCAGCAGCGGACAGGGAAGGGACACTGAAGCTTTCTTT.

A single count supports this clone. CDR3 loop: CASSLLGTGLGGTEAFF. The CDR3 coding sequence is TGTGCCAGCAGTTTACTCGGGACAGGCCTAGGGGGGACTGAAGCTTTCTTT. The chain is built from TRBV28 and TRBJ1-1; TRBD1 aligns across 8 bases. Germline V lookup: CDR1 MDHEN, CDR2 SYDVKM. CDR3 length equals 17 residues. With V trimmed by 2 bases and J by 5 bases, 13 bases remained unmatched.

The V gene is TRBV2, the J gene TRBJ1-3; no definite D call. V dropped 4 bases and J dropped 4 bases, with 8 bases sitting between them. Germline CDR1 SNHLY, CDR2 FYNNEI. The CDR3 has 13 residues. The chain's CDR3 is CASSAESGNTIYF. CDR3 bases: TGTGCCAGCAGTGCCGAGTCCGGAAACACCATATATTTT. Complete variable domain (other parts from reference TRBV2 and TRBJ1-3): EPEVTQTPSHQVTQMGQEVILRCVPISNHLYFYWYRQILGQKVEFLVSFYNNEISEKSEIFDDQFSVERPDGSNFTLKIRSTKLEDSAMYFCASSAESGNTIYFGEGSWLTVV.

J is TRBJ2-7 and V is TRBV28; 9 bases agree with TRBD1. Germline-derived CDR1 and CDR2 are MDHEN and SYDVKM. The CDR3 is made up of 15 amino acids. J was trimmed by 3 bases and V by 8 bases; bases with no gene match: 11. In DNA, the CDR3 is TGTGCCAGCCGCCCCAGGGACAGGGAGTTCTACGAGCAGTACTTC. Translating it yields CASRPRDREFYEQYF.

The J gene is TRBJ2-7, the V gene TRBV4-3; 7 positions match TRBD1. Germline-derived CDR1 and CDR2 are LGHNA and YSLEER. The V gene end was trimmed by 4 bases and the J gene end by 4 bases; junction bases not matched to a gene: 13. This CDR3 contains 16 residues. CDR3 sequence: CASSREPRDRVYEQYV. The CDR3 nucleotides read TGCGCCAGCAGCCGAGAGCCCCGGGACAGAGTTTACGAGCAGTACGTC.

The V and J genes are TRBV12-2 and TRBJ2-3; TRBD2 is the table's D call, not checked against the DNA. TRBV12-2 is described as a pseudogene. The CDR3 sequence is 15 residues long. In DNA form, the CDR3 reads TGTGCTTTCCCCGGACTAGCGTCAGGGGAAGATACGCAGTATTTT. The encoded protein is CAFPGLASGEDTQYF.

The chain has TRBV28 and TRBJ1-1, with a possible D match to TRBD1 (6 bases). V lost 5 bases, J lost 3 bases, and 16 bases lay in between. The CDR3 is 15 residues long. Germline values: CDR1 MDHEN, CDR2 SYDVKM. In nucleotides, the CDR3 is TGTGCCAGCAGTCCTCACAGGGTTGAGGACACTGAAGCTTTCTTT. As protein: CASSPHRVEDTEAFF. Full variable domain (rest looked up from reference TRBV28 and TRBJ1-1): DVKVTQSSRYLVKRTGEKVFLECVQDMDHENMFWYRQDPGLGLRLIYFSYDVKMKEKGDIPEGYSVSREKKERFSLILESASTNQTSMYLCASSPHRVEDTEAFFGQGTRLTVV.

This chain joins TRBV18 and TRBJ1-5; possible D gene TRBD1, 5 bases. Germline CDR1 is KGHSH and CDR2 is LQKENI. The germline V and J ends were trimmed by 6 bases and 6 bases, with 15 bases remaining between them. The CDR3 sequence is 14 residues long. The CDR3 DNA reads TGTGCCAGCTCGGGAGGGGAATGGAGTCAGCCCCAGCATTTT. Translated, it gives CASSGGEWSQPQHF.

CDR3 coding DNA: TGTGCCATCACGGGGAACCCGGATCAGCCCCAGCATTTT. Protein product: CAITGNPDQPQHF. This chain joins TRBV10-3 and TRBJ1-5; D gene uncertain. V dropped 7 bases and J dropped 5 bases, with 12 bases sitting between them. This CDR3 spans 13 amino acids. Germline-derived CDR1 and CDR2 are ENHRY and SYGVKD.

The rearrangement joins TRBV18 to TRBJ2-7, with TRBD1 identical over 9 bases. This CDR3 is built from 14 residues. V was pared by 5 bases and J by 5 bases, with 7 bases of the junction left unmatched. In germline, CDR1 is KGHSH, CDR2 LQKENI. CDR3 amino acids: CASSAGTGSNEQYV. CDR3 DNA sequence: TGTGCCAGCTCAGCCGGGACAGGGTCCAACGAGCAGTACGTC.